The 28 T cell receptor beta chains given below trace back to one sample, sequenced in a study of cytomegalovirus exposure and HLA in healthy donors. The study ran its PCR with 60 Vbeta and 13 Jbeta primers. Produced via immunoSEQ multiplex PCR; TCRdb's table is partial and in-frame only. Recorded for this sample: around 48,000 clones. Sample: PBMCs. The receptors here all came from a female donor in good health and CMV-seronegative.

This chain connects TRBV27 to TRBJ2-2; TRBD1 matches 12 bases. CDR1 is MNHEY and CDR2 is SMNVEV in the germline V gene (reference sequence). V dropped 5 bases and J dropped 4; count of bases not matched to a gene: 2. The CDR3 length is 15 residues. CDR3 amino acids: CASSRGQGATGELFF. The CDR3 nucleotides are TGTGCCAGCAGTCGGGGACAGGGGGCCACCGGGGAGCTGTTTTTT.

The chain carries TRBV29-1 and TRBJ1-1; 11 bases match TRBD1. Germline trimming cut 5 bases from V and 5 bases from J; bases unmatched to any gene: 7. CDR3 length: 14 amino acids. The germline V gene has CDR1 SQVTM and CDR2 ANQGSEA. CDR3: CSVPGQGGWTEAFF. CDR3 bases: TGCAGCGTTCCGGGACAGGGGGGTTGGACTGAAGCTTTCTTT.

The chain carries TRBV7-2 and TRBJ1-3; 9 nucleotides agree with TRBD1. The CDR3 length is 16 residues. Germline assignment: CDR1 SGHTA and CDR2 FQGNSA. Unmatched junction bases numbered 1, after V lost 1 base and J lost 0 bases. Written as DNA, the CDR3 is TGTGCCAGCAGCTTAGTGGGACAGGGCTCTGGAAACACCATATATTTT. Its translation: CASSLVGQGSGNTIYF.

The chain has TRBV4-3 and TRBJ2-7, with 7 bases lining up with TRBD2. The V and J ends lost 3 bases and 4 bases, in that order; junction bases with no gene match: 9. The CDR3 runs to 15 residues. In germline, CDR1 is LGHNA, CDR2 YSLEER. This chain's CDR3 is CASSQGRERGYEQYF. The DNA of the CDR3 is TGCGCCAGCAGCCAGGGGCGGGAGCGGGGTTACGAGCAGTACTTC.

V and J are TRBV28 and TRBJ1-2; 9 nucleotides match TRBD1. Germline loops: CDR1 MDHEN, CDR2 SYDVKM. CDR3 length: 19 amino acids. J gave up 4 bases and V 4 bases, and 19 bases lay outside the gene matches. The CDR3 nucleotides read TGTGCCAGCAGTTATATTCCGGGACAGGGCCCTCTACGGACCTATGGCTACACCTTC. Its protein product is CASSYIPGQGPLRTYGYTF.

As DNA, the CDR3 is TGTGCCTGGAGTGGGGACAGGACGAACACTGAAGCTTTCTTT. Encoded protein: CAWSGDRTNTEAFF. The chain recombines TRBV30 with TRBJ1-1; 8 nucleotides line up with TRBD1. Trimming cost V 1 base and J 1 base; bases outside gene matches: 2. Germline CDR1 reads GTSNPN; CDR2 reads SVGIG (reference sequence). The CDR3 covers 14 residues.

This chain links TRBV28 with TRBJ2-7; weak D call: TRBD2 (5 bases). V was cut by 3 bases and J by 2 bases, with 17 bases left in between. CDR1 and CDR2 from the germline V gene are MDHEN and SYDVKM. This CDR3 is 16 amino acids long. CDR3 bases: TGTGCCAGCAGTTTCTCCAATCCCGGGAAGCCCTACGAGCAGTACTTC. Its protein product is CASSFSNPGKPYEQYF.

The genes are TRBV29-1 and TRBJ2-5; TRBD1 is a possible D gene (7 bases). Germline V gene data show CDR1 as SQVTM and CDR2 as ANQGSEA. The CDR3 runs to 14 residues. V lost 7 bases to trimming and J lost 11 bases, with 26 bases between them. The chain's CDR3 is CSGSIGAQGGEQYF. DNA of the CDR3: TGCAGCGGTAGCATCGGGGCTCAGGGGGGAGAGCAGTACTTC.

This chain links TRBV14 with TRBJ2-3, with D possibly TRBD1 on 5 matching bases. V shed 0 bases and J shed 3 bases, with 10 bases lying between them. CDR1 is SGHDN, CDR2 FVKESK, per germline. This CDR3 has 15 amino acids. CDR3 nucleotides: TGTGCCAGCAGCCAAGATCTCAGGGTTACAGATACGCAGTATTTT. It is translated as CASSQDLRVTDTQYF.

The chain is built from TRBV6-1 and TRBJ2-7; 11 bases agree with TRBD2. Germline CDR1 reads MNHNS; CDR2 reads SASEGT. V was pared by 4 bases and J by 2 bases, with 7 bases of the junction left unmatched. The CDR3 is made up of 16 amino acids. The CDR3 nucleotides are TGTGCCAGCAGTGGAATTAGCGGGGGGGTGGCCTACGAGCAGTACTTC. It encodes CASSGISGGVAYEQYF.

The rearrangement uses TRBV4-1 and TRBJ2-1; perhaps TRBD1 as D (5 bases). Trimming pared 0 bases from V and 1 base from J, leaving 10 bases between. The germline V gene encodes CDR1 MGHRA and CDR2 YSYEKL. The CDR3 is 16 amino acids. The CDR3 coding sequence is TGCGCCAGCAGCCAAGATGCGACAGTTTCCTACAATGAGCAGTTCTTC. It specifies CASSQDATVSYNEQFF.

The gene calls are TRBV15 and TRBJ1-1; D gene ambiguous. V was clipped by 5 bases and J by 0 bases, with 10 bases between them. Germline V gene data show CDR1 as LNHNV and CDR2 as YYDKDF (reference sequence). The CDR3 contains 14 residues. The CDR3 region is CATSLNYMNTEAFF. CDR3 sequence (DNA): TGTGCCACCAGCCTCAACTACATGAACACTGAAGCTTTCTTT.

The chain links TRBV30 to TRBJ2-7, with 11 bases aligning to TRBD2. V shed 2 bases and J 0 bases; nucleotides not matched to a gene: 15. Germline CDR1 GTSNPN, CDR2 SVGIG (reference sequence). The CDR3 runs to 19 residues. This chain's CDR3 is CAWSQLRLAGGRSSYEQYF. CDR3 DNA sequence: TGTGCCTGGAGTCAACTTCGGCTAGCGGGAGGCCGTAGCTCCTACGAGCAGTACTTC.

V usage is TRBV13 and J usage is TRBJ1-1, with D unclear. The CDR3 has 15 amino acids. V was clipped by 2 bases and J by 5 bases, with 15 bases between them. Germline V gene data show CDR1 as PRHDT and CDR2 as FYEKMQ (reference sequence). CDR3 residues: CASSLRQVRGTEAFF. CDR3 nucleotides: TGTGCCAGCAGCTTAAGGCAAGTTCGAGGAACTGAAGCTTTCTTT.

The chain's CDR3 is CASSEKGAEGYTF. The CDR3 DNA reads as TGTGCCAGCAGTGAAAAGGGGGCGGAAGGCTACACCTTC. The chain carries TRBV6-1 and TRBJ1-2; 7 bases map to TRBD1. Germline CDR1 and CDR2: MNHNS and SASEGT. The CDR3 is 13 amino acids. V lost 2 bases, J lost 8 bases, and 5 bases stayed unmatched.

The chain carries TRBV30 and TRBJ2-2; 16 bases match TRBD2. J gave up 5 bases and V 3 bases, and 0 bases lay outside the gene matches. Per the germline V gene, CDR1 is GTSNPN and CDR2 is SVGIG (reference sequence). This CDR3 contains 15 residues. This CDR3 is CAWRGLAGGTGELFF. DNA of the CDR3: TGTGCCTGGAGGGGACTAGCGGGGGGGACCGGGGAGCTGTTTTTT. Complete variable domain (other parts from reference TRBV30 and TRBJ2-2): SQTIHQWPATLVQPVGSPLSLECTVEGTSNPNLYWYRQAAGRGLQLLFYSVGIGQISSEVPQNLSASRPQDRQFILSSKKLLLSDSGFYLCAWRGLAGGTGELFFGEGSRLTVL.

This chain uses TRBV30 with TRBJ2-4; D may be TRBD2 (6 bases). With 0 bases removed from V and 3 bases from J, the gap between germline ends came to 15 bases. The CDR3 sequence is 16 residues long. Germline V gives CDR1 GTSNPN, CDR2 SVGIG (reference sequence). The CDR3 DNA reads TGTGCCTGGAGTGTACACGGAGGGTTCGGCAAAAACATTCAGTACTTC. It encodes CAWSVHGGFGKNIQYF.

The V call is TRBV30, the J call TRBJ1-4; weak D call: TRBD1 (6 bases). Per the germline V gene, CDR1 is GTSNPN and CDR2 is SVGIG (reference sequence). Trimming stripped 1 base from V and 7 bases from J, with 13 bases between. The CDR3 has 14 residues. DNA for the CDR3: TGTGCCTGGAGTGCGCAGGGGAACGCTGAAAAACTGTTTTTT. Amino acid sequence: CAWSAQGNAEKLFF.

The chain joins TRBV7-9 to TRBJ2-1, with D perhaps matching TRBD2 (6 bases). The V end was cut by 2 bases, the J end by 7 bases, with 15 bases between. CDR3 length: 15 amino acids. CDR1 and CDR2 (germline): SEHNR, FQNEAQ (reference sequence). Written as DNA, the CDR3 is TGTGCCAGCAGCTTACTTCGGGAGTGGAAAAATGAGCAGTTCTTC. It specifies CASSLLREWKNEQFF.

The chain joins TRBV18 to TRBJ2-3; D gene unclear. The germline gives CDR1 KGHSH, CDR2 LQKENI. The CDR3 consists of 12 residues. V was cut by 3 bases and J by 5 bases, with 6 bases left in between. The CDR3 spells CASSPLKDTQYF. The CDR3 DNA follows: TGTGCCAGCTCACCTTTAAAAGATACGCAGTATTTT. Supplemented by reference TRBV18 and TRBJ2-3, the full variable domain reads NAGVMQNPRHLVRRRGQEARLRCSPMKGHSHVYWYRQLPEEGLKFMVYLQKENIIDESGMPKERFSAEFPKEGPSILRIQQVVRGDSAAYFCASSPLKDTQYFGPGTRLTVL.

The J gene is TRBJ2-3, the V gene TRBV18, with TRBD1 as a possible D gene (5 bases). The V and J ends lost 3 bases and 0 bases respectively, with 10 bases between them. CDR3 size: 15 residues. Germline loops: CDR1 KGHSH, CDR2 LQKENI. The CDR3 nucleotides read TGTGCCAGCTCACCCGACAGCCCTAGCACAGATACGCAGTATTTT. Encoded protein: CASSPDSPSTDTQYF.

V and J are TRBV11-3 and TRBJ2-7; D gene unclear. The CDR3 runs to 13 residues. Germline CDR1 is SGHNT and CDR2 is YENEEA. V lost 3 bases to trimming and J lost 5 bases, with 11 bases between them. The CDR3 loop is CASSFDEDDEQYF. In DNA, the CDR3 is TGTGCCAGCAGCTTCGACGAGGATGACGAGCAGTACTTC.

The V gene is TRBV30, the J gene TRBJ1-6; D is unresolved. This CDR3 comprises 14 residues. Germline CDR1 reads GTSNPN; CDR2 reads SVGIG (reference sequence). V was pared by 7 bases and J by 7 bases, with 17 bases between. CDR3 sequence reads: CASMASAVNSPLHF. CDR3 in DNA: TGTGCCTCAATGGCCTCGGCGGTAAATTCACCCCTCCACTTT.

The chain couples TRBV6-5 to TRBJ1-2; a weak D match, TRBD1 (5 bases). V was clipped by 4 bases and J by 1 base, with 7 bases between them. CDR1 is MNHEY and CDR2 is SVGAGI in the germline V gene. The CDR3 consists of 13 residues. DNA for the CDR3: TGTGCCAGCAGTTCACAGGTTAACTATGGCTACACCTTC. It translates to CASSSQVNYGYTF.

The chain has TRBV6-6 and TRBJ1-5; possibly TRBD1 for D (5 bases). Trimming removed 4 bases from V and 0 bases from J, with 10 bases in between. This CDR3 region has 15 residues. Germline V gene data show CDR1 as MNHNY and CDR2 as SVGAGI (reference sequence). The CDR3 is CASSLDTFSNQPQHF. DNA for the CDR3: TGTGCCAGCAGTTTGGACACCTTTAGCAATCAGCCCCAGCATTTT.

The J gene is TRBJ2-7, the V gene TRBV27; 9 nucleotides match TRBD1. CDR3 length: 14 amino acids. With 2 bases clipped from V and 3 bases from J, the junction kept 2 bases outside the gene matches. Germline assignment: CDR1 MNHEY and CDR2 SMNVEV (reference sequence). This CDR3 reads CASSLGDRVYEQYF. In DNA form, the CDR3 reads TGTGCCAGCAGTTTAGGGGACAGGGTCTACGAGCAGTACTTC.

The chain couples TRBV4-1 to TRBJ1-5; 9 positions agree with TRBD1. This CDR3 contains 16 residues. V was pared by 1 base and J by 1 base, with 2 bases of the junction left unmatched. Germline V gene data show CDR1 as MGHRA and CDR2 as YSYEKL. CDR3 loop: CASSQGTGVSNQPQHF. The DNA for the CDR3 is TGCGCCAGCAGCCAAGGGACAGGGGTCAGCAATCAGCCCCAGCATTTT.

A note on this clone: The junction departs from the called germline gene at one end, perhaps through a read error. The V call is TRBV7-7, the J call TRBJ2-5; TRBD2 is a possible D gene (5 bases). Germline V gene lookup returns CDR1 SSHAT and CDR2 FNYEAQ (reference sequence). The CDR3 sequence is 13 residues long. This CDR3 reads CASSPTRWETQYF. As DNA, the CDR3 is TGTGCTAGCAGCCCCACTAGATGGGAGACCCAGTACTTC.